This T cell receptor (beta chain) was identified in a study of tumour-infiltrating T cells in Burkitt lymphoma. Profiling relied on immunoSEQ multiplex PCR, and the TCRdb table lists in-frame clones only, not all of them. This table has around 45,000 clones, 31% appearing once. The material sequenced was tumor tissue. The clonotype originates from a human donor with Burkitt lymphoma.

Here the CDR3 DNA reads TGCGCCAGCAGCTTACAGGGGGGCTATGAAAAACTGTTTTTT. Protein: CASSLQGGYEKLFF. This chain connects TRBV5-1 to TRBJ1-4; TRBD1 agrees at 8 bases. The germline V gene has CDR1 SGHRS and CDR2 YFSETQ. CDR3 length equals 14 residues. Trimming took 2 bases from V and 6 from J; bases not matched to a gene: 3.